Below are 22 T cell receptor beta chains sequenced from a single sample in a study of blood T cell repertoires in COVID-19. Data came from immunoSEQ multiplex PCR; TCRdb stores just in-frame clones and leaves some out. The repertoire has under 250,000 clones, over 80% of them found once; the top ten carry about 2.5%. Source material: peripheral blood. Source of these receptors: a woman in her 70s with active or convalescent COVID-19.

The DNA for the CDR3 is TGTGCCAGCAGCTTGTTGCTAGCGGGGACAGATACGCAGTATTTT. It is translated as CASSLLLAGTDTQYF. The rearrangement uses TRBV5-8 and TRBJ2-3, with TRBD2 identical over 9 bases. V trimming: 1 base; J trimming: 3 bases; junction bases outside the gene matches: 3. The germline gives CDR1 SGHTS, CDR2 YDEGEE. CDR3 size: 15 residues.

This rearrangement joins TRBV7-2 to TRBJ1-2; D is undetermined. The CDR3 runs to 17 residues. V was clipped by 1 base and J by 6 bases, with 21 bases between them. Germline V gene data show CDR1 as SGHTA and CDR2 as FQGNSA. The CDR3 is CASSLEVGRVGDNGYTF. The CDR3 region has the DNA TGTGCCAGCAGCTTAGAAGTAGGTCGAGTGGGCGATAATGGCTACACCTTC.

The rearrangement joins TRBV9 to TRBJ2-5, with 8 bases that match TRBD2. From germline, CDR1 is SGDLS and CDR2 YYNGEE. The CDR3 extends over 14 amino acids. Trimming cost V 1 base and J 3 bases; bases outside gene matches: 2. The DNA for the CDR3 is TGTGCCAGCAGCGTATTAGCGGGAAAAGAGACCCAGTACTTC. This encodes CASSVLAGKETQYF.

The V call is TRBV18, the J call TRBJ2-5, with 7 bases fitting TRBD1. This CDR3 comprises 15 residues. The junction had 8 bases not matched to a gene; V was cut back by 6 bases and J by 1 base. CDR1 and CDR2 from the germline V gene are KGHSH and LQKENI. In DNA form, the CDR3 reads TGTGCCAGCTCTCTCACTTCAGGGGGCCAAGAGACCCAGTACTTC. Protein sequence: CASSLTSGGQETQYF.

V is TRBV27 and J is TRBJ2-1, with TRBD1 identical over 7 bases. This CDR3 spans 15 amino acids. Germline V gives CDR1 MNHEY, CDR2 SMNVEV (reference sequence). Trimming at V came to 6 bases and at J to 1 base, leaving 6 bases not matched to a gene. This CDR3 reads CASSQTRGSYNEQFF. CDR3 DNA sequence: TGTGCCAGCAGCCAAACCAGGGGGTCCTACAATGAGCAGTTCTTC.

The CDR3 sequence: CASSLAMPSGQNEQFF. The DNA of the CDR3 is TGTGCCAGCAGCTTGGCGATGCCTAGCGGGCAGAATGAGCAGTTCTTC. The V gene is TRBV7-2, the J gene TRBJ2-1; TRBD2 agrees at 8 bases. This CDR3 is built from 16 residues. Trimming took 3 bases from V and 7 from J; bases not matched to a gene: 11. CDR1 and CDR2 (germline): SGHTA, FQGNSA.

The chain employs TRBV6-2 or TRBV6-3 and TRBJ1-6; possible D gene TRBD1, 6 bases. The CDR3 is 15 amino acids. The germline V gene encodes CDR1 MNHEY and CDR2 SVGEGT. The V gene lost 4 bases and the J gene lost 8 bases, with 15 bases spanning the gap. The chain's CDR3 is CASSSQGTGDSPLHF. The CDR3, as DNA: TGTGCCAGCAGTTCTCAGGGGACCGGTGATTCACCCCTCCACTTT.

This clone was picked up one time. The chain recombines TRBV18 with TRBJ1-5; no clear D gene. In germline, CDR1 is KGHSH, CDR2 LQKENI. CDR3 size: 14 residues. Trimming removed 2 bases at V and 4 bases at J, with 9 bases between. The CDR3 sequence is CASSPAVTNQPQHF. The CDR3, as DNA: TGTGCCAGCTCACCAGCGGTTACGAATCAGCCCCAGCATTTT. The full variable domain, rest sourced from reference TRBV18 and TRBJ1-5, is NAGVMQNPRHLVRRRGQEARLRCSPMKGHSHVYWYRQLPEEGLKFMVYLQKENIIDESGMPKERFSAEFPKEGPSILRIQQVVRGDSAAYFCASSPAVTNQPQHFGDGTRLSIL.

The V and J genes are TRBV9 and TRBJ1-2; D is uncertain. Germline V gene data show CDR1 as SGDLS and CDR2 as YYNGEE. CDR3 length: 15 residues. Trimming shortened V by 5 bases and J by 4 bases, and 18 bases separated the two germline ends. The CDR3 spells CASRVGSPLLYGYTF. The DNA for the CDR3 is TGTGCCAGCAGGGTTGGGAGCCCCCTCCTCTATGGCTACACCTTC.

J is TRBJ2-1 and V is TRBV25-1; 12 bases align to TRBD2. The V segment lost 4 bases and the J segment 9 bases; nucleotides outside the gene matches: 7. In germline, CDR1 is MGHDK, CDR2 SYGVNS. The CDR3 consists of 15 residues. This CDR3 reads CASSGRLAGDGEQFF. Written as DNA, the CDR3 is TGTGCCAGCAGTGGTAGACTAGCGGGAGATGGTGAGCAGTTCTTC.

The V gene is TRBV19, the J gene TRBJ1-5; no reliable D call. V gave up 3 bases and J gave up 3 bases, with 9 bases separating them. CDR1 is LNHDA, CDR2 SQIVND, per germline (reference sequence). CDR3 size: 14 residues. In DNA form, the CDR3 reads TGTGCCAGTAGTATGAAACTACACAATCAGCCCCAGCATTTT. Translation gives CASSMKLHNQPQHF.

The gene calls are TRBV2 and TRBJ1-1, with D unresolved. The ends were cut back, 5 bases at V and 7 bases at J, with 11 bases in the middle. In germline, CDR1 is SNHLY, CDR2 FYNNEI. This CDR3 contains 12 residues. Written as DNA, the CDR3 is TGTGCCAGCAGTCACGAGCCTTTTGAAGCTTTCTTT. This encodes CASSHEPFEAFF.

The chain is built from TRBV5-6 and TRBJ2-6, with D unresolved. CDR3 size: 15 residues. With 0 bases removed from V and 0 bases from J, the gap between germline ends came to 4 bases. From germline, CDR1 is SGHDT and CDR2 YYEEEE. The DNA of the CDR3 is TGTGCCAGCAGCTTGGGAGTCTCTGGGGCCAACGTCCTGACTTTC. It yields the protein CASSLGVSGANVLTF.

This chain connects TRBV5-1 to TRBJ2-5; a weak D match, TRBD1 (6 bases). Germline V gene data show CDR1 as SGHRS and CDR2 as YFSETQ. The ends were cut back, 2 bases at V and 2 bases at J, with 13 bases in the middle. The CDR3 sequence is 15 residues long. CDR3 sequence (DNA): TGCGCCAGCAGCTTAACGACAGGCCGGCAAGAGACCCAGTACTTC. This codes for CASSLTTGRQETQYF.

V gene TRBV27 combines with J gene TRBJ1-2; weak D call: TRBD1 (5 bases). This CDR3 is 16 amino acids long. Germline lookup yields CDR1 MNHEY and CDR2 SMNVEV (reference sequence). V was shortened by 3 bases and J by 2 bases, with 16 bases between the two germline ends. Written as DNA, the CDR3 is TGTGCCAGCAGTTTGGTCGGGGCGCGGGGGAACTATGGCTACACCTTC. Protein: CASSLVGARGNYGYTF.

The chain links TRBV7-2 to TRBJ2-7; 8 bases align to TRBD2. CDR1 and CDR2 (germline): SGHTA, FQGNSA. The CDR3 has 16 amino acids. The J segment lost 2 bases and the V segment lost 3 bases, leaving 9 bases of the junction unmatched. In DNA form, the CDR3 reads TGTGCCAGCAGCTTGAATCCGGGGGGGGGCCCCTACGAGCAGTACTTC. Protein product: CASSLNPGGGPYEQYF.

This rearrangement joins TRBV5-8 to TRBJ1-1; D may be TRBD1 (5 bases). CDR1 is SGHTS and CDR2 is YDEGEE in the germline V gene. The CDR3 contains 13 residues. Trimming pared 1 base from V and 14 bases from J, leaving 18 bases between. The DNA of the CDR3 is TGTGCCAGCAGCTTGAAGGTGGGGCGAGGAGTCTTCTTT. Translated: CASSLKVGRGVFF.

The chain combines TRBV5-1 with TRBJ2-2, with D maybe TRBD2 (5 bases). Germline assignment: CDR1 SGHRS and CDR2 YFSETQ. Between the trimmed V and J ends, which lost 7 bases and 5 bases, there was a span of 15 bases. This CDR3 has 14 amino acids. CDR3 sequence: CASHLTGETGELFF. The CDR3 coding sequence is TGCGCCAGCCACCTAACTGGGGAGACCGGGGAGCTGTTTTTT.

The V call is TRBV6-5, the J call TRBJ2-7, with D possibly matching TRBD1 (5 bases). V was shortened by 2 bases and J by 5 bases, with 13 bases between the two germline ends. Germline CDR1 and CDR2: MNHEY and SVGAGI. The length of the CDR3 is 14 residues. CDR3 nucleotides: TGTGCCAGCAGTTACGCAGGGATTGAGGACGAGCAGTACTTC. Protein product: CASSYAGIEDEQYF.

V usage is TRBV19 and J usage is TRBJ1-5; TRBD1 aligns across 9 bases. The CDR3 totals 15 residues. In germline, CDR1 is LNHDA, CDR2 SQIVND (reference sequence). The V and J ends lost 5 bases and 0 bases, in that order; junction bases with no gene match: 2. DNA for the CDR3: TGTGCCAGTAGTGGGGACAGGGATAGCAATCAGCCCCAGCATTTT. Its translation: CASSGDRDSNQPQHF.

The chain carries TRBV2 and TRBJ1-2; tentatively, D is TRBD1 (6 bases). V lost 2 bases, J lost 5 bases, and 6 bases lay in between. This CDR3 contains 12 residues. CDR1 and CDR2 (germline): SNHLY, FYNNEI. In DNA form, the CDR3 reads TGTGCCAGCAGTGAAAGGGGGTATGGCTACACCTTC. Its translation is CASSERGYGYTF.

This clone was seen only a few times. Different DNA sequences within this sample yield the same CDR3. V and J are TRBV19 and TRBJ1-4; a possible D gene is TRBD1 (5 bases). This CDR3 contains 14 residues. Germline V lookup: CDR1 LNHDA, CDR2 SQIVND (reference sequence). V lost 4 bases to trimming and J lost 7 bases, with 13 bases between them. Written as DNA, the CDR3 is TGTGCCAGTAGTAGAGGGCAGGGAGGTGAAAAACTGTTTTTT. Translation gives CASSRGQGGEKLFF.